This TCR beta chain was captured in a study of regulatory T cells in long-lasting Graves disease. General study findings and limits: The number of shared public clonotypes was higher in persistent patients (2,741) than new patients (966). The study found TRBV28, TRBJ1-2 and TRBJ2-5 favored in persistent disease.

Combining iRepertoire HTBI primers with Arm-PCR of CDR3 regions, the authors built TCR beta libraries. TCRdb called the multiplex PCR reads again in MiXCR, with one record for every CDR3 protein. Here the sample spans a few hundred thousand distinct CDR3 sequences, approximately 12% being singletons. Sample time point: newly diagnosed GD, antithyroid drugs for less than 3 months. Generation of the TCR library employed RNA extracted from PBMCs. The EDTA tubes were filled with 8 to 9.5 milliliters of drawn peripheral blood. The germline CDR1 and CDR2 sequences are MDHEN and SYDVKM. V lost 5 bases, J lost 6 bases, and 12 bases stayed unmatched. This CDR3 is 16 amino acids long. This clonotype came up many times. Its antigen is unknown. This same sample was also taken into another study, of T cells in Graves' hyperthyroidism and ophthalmopathy. This second study says: The blood repertoire included most of the expanded thyroid clonotypes above 0.001.

The V call is TRBV28, the J call TRBJ2-1; 8 bases are shared with TRBD2. This specimen consisted of peripheral blood mononuclear cells (PBMCs), obtained at new diagnosis, from a patient treated with antithyroid drugs. The origin of this receptor is a woman aged 18-29 years with Graves disease. The CDR3 loop reads CASSTLGGGRANEQFF. Here the CDR3 DNA reads TGTGCCAGCAGTACCCTCGGGGGGGGGCGCGCCAATGAGCAGTTCTTC. Complete variable domain (other parts from reference TRBV28 and TRBJ2-1): DVKVTQSSRYLVKRTGEKVFLECVQDMDHENMFWYRQDPGLGLRLIYFSYDVKMKEKGDIPEGYSVSREKKERFSLILESASTNQTSMYLCASSTLGGGRANEQFFGPGTRLTVL.